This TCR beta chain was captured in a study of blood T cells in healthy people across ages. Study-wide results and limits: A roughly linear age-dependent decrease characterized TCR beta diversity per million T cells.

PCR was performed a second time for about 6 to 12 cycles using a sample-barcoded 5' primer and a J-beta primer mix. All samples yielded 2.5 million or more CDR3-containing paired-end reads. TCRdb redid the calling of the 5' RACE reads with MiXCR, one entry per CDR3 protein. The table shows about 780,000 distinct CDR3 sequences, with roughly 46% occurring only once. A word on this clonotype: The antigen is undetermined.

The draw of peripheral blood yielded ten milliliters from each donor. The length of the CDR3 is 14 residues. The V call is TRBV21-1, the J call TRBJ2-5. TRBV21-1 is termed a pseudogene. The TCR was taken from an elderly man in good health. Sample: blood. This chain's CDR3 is CANSHRPIVRTQYF. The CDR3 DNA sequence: TGTGCCAACAGCCACCGTCCAATTGTGAGGACCCAGTACTTC.